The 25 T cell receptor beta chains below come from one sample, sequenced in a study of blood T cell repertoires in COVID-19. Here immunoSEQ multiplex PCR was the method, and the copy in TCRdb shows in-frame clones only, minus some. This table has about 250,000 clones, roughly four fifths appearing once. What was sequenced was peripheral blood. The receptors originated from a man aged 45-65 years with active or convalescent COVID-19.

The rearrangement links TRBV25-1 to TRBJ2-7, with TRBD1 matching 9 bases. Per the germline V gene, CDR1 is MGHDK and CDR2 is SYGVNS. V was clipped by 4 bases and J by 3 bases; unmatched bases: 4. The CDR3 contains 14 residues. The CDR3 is CASSGRDRVYEQYF. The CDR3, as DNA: TGTGCCAGCAGTGGCCGGGACAGGGTCTACGAGCAGTACTTC.

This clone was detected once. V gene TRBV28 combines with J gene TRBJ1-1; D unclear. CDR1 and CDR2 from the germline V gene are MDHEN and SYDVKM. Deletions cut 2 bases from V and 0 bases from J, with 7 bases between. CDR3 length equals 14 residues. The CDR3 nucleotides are TGTGCCAGCAGTTTAACGCGCGTGAACACTGAAGCTTTCTTT. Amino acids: CASSLTRVNTEAFF.

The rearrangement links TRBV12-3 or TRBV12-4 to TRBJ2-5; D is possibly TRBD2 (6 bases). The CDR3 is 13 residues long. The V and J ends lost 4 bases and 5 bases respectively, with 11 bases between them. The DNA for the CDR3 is TGTGCCAGCAGTTCGACTAGATCGGAGACCCAGTACTTC. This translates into CASSSTRSETQYF.

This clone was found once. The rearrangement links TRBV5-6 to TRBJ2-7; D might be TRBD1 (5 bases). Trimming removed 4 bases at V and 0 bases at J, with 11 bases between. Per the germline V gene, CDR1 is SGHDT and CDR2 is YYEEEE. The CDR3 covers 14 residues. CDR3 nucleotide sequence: TGTGCCAGCAGCCCTGGGGCAGGCTCCTACGAGCAGTACTTC. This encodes CASSPGAGSYEQYF. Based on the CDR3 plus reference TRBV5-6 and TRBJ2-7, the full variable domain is DAGVTQSPTHLIKTRGQQVTLRCSPKSGHDTVSWYQQALGQGPQFIFQYYEEEERQRGNFPDRFSGHQFPNYSSELNVNALLLGDSALYLCASSPGAGSYEQYFGPGTRLTVT.

This CDR3 is CASSLQGPNSPLHF. The CDR3 coding sequence is TGTGCCAGCAGCTTACAGGGCCCAAATTCACCCCTCCACTTT. The V call is TRBV7-3, the J call TRBJ1-6; possibly TRBD1 for D (5 bases). The V and J ends lost 2 bases and 7 bases respectively, with 9 bases between them. The CDR3 has 14 amino acids. The germline V gene encodes CDR1 SGHTA and CDR2 FQGTGA.

In nucleotides, the CDR3 is TGTGCCACCAGTGCAGCTACCGGGACAGCAAATCAAGAGACCCAGTACTTC. This sequence encodes CATSAATGTANQETQYF. The rearrangement joins TRBV24-1 to TRBJ2-5, with 7 bases fitting TRBD1. The CDR3 is made up of 17 amino acids. Germline lookup yields CDR1 KGHDR and CDR2 SFDVKD. Unmatched junction bases numbered 13, after V lost 5 bases and J lost 2 bases.

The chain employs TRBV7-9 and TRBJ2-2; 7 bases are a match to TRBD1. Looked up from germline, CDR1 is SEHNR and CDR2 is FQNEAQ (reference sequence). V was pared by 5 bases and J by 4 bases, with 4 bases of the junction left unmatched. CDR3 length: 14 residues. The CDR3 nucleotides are TGTGCCAGCAGCCGAGACAGGGTCACCGGGGAGCTGTTTTTT. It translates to CASSRDRVTGELFF.

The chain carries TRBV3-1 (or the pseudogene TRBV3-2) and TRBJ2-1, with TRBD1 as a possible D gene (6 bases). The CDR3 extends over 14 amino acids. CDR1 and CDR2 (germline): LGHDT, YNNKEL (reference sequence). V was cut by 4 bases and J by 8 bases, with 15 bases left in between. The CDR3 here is CASSPLTGADEQFF. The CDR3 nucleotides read TGTGCCAGCAGCCCTTTGACAGGAGCGGATGAGCAGTTCTTC.

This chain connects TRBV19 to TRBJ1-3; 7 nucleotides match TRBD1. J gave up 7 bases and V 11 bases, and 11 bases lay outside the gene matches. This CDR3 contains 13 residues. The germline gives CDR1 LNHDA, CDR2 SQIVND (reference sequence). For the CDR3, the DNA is TGTGCCGCGGGAGGGGGCGCGAGTAACACCATATATTTT. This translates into CAAGGGASNTIYF.

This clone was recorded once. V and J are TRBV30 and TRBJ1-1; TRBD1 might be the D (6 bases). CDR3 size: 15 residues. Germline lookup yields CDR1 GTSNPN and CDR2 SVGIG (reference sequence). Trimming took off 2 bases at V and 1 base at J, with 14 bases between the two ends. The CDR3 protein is CAWSRAQGRNTEAFF. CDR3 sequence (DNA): TGTGCCTGGAGTCGAGCCCAGGGGAGGAACACTGAAGCTTTCTTT.

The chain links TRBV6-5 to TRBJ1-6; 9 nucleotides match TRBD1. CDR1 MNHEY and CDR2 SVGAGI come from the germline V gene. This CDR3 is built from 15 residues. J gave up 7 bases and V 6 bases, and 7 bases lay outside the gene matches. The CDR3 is CASRNPGQGNSPLHF. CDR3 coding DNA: TGTGCCAGCAGGAACCCGGGACAGGGAAATTCACCCCTCCACTTT.

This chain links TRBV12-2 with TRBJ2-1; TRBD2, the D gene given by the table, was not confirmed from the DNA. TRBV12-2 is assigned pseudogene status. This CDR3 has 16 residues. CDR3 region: CASRFYDPGVGREQFF. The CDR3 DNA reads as TGTGCAAGTCGCTTCTATGATCCGGGGGTGGGACGTGAGCAGTTCTTC.

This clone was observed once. This CDR3 is CASSLSEAGELFF. CDR3 coding DNA: TGTGCCAGCAGCTTGTCGGAGGCCGGGGAGCTGTTTTTT. V and J are TRBV5-4 and TRBJ2-2, with D possibly being TRBD2 (5 bases). The CDR3 consists of 13 residues. Trimming pared 1 base from V and 6 bases from J, leaving 7 bases between. Germline loops: CDR1 SGHNT, CDR2 YYREEE (reference sequence).

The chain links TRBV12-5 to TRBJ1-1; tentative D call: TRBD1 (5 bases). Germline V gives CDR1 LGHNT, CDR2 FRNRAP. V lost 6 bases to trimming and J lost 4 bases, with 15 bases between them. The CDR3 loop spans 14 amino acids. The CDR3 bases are TGTGCTAGTGGAAACCGAGACAGTGGCACTGAAGCTTTCTTT. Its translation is CASGNRDSGTEAFF.

The CDR3 sequence is CASSSRRRETQYF. DNA of the CDR3: TGTGCCAGCAGCTCCCGTCGTCGAGAGACCCAGTACTTC. The chain carries TRBV5-6 and TRBJ2-5; D call uncertain. Germline-derived CDR1 and CDR2 are SGHDT and YYEEEE. This CDR3 comprises 13 residues. V was clipped by 3 bases and J by 4 bases, with 10 bases between them.

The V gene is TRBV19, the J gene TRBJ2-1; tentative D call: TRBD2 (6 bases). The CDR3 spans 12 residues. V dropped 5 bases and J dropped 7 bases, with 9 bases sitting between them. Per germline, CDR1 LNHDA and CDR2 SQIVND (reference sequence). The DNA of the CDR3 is TGTGCCAGTAGTCGTGGGGGGAATGAGCAGTTCTTC. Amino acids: CASSRGGNEQFF.

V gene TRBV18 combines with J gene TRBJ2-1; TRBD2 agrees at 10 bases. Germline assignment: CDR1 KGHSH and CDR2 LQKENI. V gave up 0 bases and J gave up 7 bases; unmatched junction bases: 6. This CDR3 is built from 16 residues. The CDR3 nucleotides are TGTGCCAGCTCACCACCGGCCAGCGGGGGGGCTAATGAGCAGTTCTTC. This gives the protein CASSPPASGGANEQFF.

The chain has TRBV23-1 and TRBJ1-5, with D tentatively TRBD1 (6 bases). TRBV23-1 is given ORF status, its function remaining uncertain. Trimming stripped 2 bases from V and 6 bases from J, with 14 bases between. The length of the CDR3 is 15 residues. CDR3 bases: TGCGCCAGCAGTCAAACTAACAGGGTAGGTCAGCCCCAGCATTTT. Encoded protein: CASSQTNRVGQPQHF.

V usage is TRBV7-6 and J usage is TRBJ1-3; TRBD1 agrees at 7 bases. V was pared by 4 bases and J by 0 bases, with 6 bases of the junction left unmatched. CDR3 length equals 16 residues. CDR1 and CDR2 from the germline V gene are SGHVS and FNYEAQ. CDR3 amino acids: CASSSRTGASGNTIYF. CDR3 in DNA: TGTGCCAGCAGCTCCCGGACAGGTGCCTCTGGAAACACCATATATTTT. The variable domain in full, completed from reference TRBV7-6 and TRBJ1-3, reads GAGVSQSPRYKVTKRGQDVALRCDPISGHVSLYWYRQALGQGPEFLTYFNYEAQQDKSGLPNDRFSAERPEGSISTLTIQRTEQRDSAMYRCASSSRTGASGNTIYFGEGSWLTVV.

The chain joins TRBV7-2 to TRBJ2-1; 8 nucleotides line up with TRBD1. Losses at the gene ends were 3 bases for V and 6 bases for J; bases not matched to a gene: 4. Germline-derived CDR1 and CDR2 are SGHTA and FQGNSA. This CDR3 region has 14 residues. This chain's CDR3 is CASSFQGAPNEQFF. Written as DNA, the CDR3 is TGTGCCAGCAGCTTCCAGGGGGCGCCCAATGAGCAGTTCTTC.

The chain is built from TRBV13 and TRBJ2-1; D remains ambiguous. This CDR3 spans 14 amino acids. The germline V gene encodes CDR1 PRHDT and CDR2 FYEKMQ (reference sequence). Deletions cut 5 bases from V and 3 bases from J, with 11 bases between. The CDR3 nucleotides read TGTGCCAGCAGCGAGATTAGCCGCTACAATGAGCAGTTCTTC. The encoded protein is CASSEISRYNEQFF.

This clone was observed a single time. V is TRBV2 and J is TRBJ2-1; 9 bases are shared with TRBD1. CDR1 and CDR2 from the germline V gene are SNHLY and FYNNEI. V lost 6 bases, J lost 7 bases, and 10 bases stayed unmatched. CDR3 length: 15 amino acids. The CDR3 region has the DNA TGTGCCAGCAGACCACAGGGGGCCCCAGGGAATGAGCAGTTCTTC. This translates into CASRPQGAPGNEQFF.

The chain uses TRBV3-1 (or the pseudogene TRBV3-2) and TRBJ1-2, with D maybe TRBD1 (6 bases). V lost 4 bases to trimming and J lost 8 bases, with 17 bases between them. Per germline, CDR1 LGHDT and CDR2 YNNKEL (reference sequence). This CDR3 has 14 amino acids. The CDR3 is CASSLGRGGKGYTF. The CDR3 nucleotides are TGTGCCAGCAGCCTCGGCAGGGGTGGTAAAGGCTACACCTTC.

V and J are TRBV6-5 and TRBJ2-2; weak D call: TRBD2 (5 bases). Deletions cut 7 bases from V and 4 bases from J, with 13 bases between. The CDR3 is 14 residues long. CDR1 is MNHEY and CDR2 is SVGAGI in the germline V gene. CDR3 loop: CASNPSGSTGELFF. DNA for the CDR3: TGTGCCAGCAACCCCTCGGGGTCCACCGGGGAGCTGTTTTTT.

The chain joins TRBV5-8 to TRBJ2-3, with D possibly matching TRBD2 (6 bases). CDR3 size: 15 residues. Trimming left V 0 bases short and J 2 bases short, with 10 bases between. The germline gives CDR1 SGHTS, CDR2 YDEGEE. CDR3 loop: CASSLVGGYTDTQYF. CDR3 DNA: TGTGCCAGCAGCTTGGTCGGGGGATACACAGATACGCAGTATTTT.